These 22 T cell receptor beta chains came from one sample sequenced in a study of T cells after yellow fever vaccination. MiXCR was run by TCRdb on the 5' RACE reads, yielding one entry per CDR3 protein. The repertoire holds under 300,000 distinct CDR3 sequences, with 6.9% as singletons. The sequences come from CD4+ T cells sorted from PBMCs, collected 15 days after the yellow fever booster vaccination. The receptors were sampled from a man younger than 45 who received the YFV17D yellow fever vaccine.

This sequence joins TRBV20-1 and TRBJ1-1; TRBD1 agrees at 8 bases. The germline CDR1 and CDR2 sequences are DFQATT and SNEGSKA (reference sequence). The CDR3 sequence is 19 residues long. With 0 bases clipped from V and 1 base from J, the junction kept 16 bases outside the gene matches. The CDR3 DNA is TGCAGTGCTAGAGATGCGCGGTTGCAGGGGGCCCACCCGAACACTGAAGCTTTCTTT. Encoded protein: CSARDARLQGAHPNTEAFF.

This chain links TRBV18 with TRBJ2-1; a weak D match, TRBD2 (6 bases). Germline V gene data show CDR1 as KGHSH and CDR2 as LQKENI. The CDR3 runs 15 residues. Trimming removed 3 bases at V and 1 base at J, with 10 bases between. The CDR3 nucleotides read TGTGCCAGCTCACCTCTAGCGCCATCCTACAATGAGCAGTTCTTC. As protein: CASSPLAPSYNEQFF. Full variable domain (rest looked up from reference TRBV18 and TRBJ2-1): NAGVMQNPRHLVRRRGQEARLRCSPMKGHSHVYWYRQLPEEGLKFMVYLQKENIIDESGMPKERFSAEFPKEGPSILRIQQVVRGDSAAYFCASSPLAPSYNEQFFGPGTRLTVL.

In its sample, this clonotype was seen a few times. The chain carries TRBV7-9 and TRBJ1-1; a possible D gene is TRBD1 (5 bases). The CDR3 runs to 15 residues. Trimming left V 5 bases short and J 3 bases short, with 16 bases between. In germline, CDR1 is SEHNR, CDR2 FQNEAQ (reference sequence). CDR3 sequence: CASSTSRQQYTEAFF. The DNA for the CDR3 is TGTGCCAGCAGCACGAGTCGACAGCAGTACACTGAAGCTTTCTTT.

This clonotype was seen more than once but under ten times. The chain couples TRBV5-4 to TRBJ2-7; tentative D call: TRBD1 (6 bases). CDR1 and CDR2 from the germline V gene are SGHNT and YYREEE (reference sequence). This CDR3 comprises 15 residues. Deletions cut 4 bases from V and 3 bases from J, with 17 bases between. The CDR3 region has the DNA TGTGCCAGCAGCCTACAGGGAAAGCAGGGCTACGAGCAGTACTTC. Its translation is CASSLQGKQGYEQYF.

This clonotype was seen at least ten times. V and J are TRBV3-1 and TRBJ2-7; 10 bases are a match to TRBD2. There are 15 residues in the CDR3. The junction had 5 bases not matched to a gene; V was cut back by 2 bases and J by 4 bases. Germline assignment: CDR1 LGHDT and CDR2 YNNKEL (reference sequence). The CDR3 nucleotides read TGTGCCAGCAGCCAACCTAGCGGGAGTACGTACGAGCAGTACTTC. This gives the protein CASSQPSGSTYEQYF.

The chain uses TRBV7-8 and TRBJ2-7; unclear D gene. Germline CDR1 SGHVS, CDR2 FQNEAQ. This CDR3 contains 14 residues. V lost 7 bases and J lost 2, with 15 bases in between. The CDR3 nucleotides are TGTGCCAGCAACCCCAGTGGCGGACCCTACGAGCAGTACTTC. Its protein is CASNPSGGPYEQYF.

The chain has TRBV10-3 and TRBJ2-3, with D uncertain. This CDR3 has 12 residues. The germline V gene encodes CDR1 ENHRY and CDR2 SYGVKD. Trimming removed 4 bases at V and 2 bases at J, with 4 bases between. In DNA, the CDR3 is TGTGCCATCAGTGGCACCACAGATACGCAGTATTTT. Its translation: CAISGTTDTQYF.

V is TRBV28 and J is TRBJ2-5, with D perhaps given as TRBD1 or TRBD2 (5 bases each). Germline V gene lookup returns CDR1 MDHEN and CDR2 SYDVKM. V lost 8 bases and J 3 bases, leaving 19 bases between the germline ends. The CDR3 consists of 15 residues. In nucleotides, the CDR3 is TGTGCCAGCGGGGGTGGAGCGACTGGTAAAGAGACCCAGTACTTC. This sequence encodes CASGGGATGKETQYF.

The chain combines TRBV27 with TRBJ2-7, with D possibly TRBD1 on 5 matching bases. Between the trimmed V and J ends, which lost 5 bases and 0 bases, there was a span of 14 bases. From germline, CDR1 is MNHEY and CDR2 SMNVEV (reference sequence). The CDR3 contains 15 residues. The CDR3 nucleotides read TGTGCCAGCAGTCTCGACCCCGACAGCTCCTACGAGCAGTACTTC. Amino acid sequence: CASSLDPDSSYEQYF.

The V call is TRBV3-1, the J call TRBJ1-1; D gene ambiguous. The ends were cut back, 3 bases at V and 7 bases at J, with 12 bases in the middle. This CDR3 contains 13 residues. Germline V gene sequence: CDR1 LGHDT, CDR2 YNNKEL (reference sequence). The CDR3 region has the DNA TGTGCCAGCAGCCACCGTGGGTCCGGTGAAGCTTTCTTT. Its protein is CASSHRGSGEAFF.

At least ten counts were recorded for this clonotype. The chain's CDR3 is CASSFDRALSEQYF. The CDR3 bases are TGCGCCAGCAGCTTTGACAGGGCCCTCTCCGAGCAGTACTTC. The V and J genes are TRBV5-1 and TRBJ2-7; 7 nucleotides match TRBD1. The germline V gene has CDR1 SGHRS and CDR2 YFSETQ. V gave up 2 bases and J gave up 6 bases; unmatched junction bases: 8. This CDR3 comprises 14 residues.

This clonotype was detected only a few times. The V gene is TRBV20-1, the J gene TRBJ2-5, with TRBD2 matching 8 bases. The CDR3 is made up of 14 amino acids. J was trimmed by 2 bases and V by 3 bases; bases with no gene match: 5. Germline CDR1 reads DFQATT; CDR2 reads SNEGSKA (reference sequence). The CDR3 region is CSARGREAQETQYF. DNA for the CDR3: TGCAGTGCTAGGGGGCGGGAGGCTCAAGAGACCCAGTACTTC.

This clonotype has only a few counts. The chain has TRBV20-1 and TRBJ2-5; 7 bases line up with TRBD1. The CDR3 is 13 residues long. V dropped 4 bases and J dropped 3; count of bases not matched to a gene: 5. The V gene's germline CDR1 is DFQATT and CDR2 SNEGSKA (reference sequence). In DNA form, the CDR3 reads TGCAGTGCTAATACAGGGGTAAAAGAGACCCAGTACTTC. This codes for CSANTGVKETQYF.

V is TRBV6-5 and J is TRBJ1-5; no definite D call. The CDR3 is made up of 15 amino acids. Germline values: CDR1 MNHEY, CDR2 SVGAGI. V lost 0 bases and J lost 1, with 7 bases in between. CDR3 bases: TGTGCCAGCAGTTACTCGGGTCTCAGCAATCAGCCCCAGCATTTT. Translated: CASSYSGLSNQPQHF.

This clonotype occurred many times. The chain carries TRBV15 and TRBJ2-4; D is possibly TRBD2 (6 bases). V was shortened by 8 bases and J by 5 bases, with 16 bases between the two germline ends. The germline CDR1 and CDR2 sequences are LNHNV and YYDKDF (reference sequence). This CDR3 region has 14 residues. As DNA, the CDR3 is TGTGCCACCTCCCCTGGGGGGATCGAAAACATTCAGTACTTC. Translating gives CATSPGGIENIQYF.

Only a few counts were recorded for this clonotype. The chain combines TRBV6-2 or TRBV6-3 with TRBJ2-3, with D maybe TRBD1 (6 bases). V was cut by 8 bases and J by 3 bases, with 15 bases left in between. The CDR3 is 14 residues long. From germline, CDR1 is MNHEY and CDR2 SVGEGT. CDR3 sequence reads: CASGDRLRTDTQYF. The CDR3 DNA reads TGTGCCAGCGGAGACAGGCTACGGACAGATACGCAGTATTTT.

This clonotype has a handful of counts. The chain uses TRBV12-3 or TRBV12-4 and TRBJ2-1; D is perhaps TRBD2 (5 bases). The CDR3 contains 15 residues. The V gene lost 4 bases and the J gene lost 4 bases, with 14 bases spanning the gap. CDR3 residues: CASSSEGRTYNEQFF. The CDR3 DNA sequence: TGTGCCAGCAGTTCCGAAGGGCGGACTTACAATGAGCAGTTCTTC.

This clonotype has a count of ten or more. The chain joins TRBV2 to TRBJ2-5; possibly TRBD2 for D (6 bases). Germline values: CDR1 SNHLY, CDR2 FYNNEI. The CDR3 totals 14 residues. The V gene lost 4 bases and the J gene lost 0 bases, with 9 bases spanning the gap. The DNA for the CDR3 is TGTGCCAGCAGTGCGACTAGGAACCAAGAGACCCAGTACTTC. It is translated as CASSATRNQETQYF.

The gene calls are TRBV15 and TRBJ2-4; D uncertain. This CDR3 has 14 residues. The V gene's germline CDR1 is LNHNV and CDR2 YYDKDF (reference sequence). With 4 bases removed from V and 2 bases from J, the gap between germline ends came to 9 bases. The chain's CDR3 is CATSNPPPKNIQYF. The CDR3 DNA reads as TGTGCCACCAGCAACCCCCCCCCCAAAAACATTCAGTACTTC.

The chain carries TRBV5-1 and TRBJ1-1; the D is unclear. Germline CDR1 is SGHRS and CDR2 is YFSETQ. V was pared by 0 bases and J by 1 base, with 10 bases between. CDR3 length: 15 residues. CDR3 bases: TGCGCCAGCAGCTTGGAGGTTGGAGCGAACACTGAAGCTTTCTTT. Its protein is CASSLEVGANTEAFF.

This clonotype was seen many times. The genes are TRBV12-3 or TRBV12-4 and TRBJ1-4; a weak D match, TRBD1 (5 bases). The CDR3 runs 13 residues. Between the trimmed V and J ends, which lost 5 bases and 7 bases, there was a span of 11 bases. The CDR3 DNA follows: TGTGCCAGCAGTGGGGGTGGTGGTGAAAAACTGTTTTTT. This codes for CASSGGGGEKLFF.

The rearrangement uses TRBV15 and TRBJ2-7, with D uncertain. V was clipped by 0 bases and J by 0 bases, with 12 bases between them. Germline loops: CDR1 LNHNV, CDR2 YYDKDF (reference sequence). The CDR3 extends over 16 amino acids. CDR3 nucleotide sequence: TGTGCCACCAGCAGAGATCTAGTATTTGGCTCCTACGAGCAGTACTTC. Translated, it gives CATSRDLVFGSYEQYF.